This entry features one TCR beta chain sequence. Its target antigen remains unknown. The input lacks base qualities; no much larger clone sits a single base away. TCRbeta CDR3 regions were amplified from genomic DNA by means of the immunoSEQ Assay, a bias-controlled multiplex PCR. The paper's data handling went like this. Within the assay, amplification of reference gene primers was used to estimate how many nucleated cells each sample contained. To quantify the absolute abundance of each unique TCRbeta CDR3 rearrangement, sequence reads were collapsed and filtered. Productive Simpson clonality was computed per sample as the square root of Simpson's diversity index over productive rearrangements. The table was pulled from immuneACCESS by TCRdb, which kept in-frame rearrangements only. Such tables lose some clones; where checked, under half of the loss comes from unresolved V genes, and the rest has no known cause. The V and J calls and clone size come from that table; D and trimming were worked out from the DNA. Here the sample has roughly 160,000 clones; approximately 90% occur a single time. The ten largest clones capture 2% to 2.5% of the sample.

The V end gives up 5 bases and the J end 6 bases, leaving 5 bases in the junction not matched to a gene. CDR1 SEHNR and CDR2 FQNEAQ were looked up in the germline V gene (reference sequence). Spanning cysteine to phenylalanine, the CDR3 consists of 13 amino acids. The retained sequence is limited to the CDR3, 39 bases, with the frame set at the first base. Samples from volunteer blood donors who had recovered from COVID-19 were contributed by a second Seattle source. Whole blood was collected in K2EDTA tubes by collaborating institutions according to the institutions' own protocols. For TCRbeta analysis, collaborator samples were shipped as frozen whole blood, as isolated PBMCs, or as DNA extracted from either sample type. This entry is derived from a study of blood T cell repertoires in COVID-19 (dated by TCRdb to the early 2020s). About the full investigation: Collaborator samples came from the United States, Italy and Spain and covered acute and convalescent phases of COVID-19. The prospective study material was composed of cDNA or gDNA derived from T cells, B-cell-depleted T cells, or PBMCs. The dataset comprised deeply sampled blood TCRbeta repertoires from subjects exposed to, actively infected with, or recovered from COVID-19. The repertoires were made available in a free public database intended to serve as a resource for research on the immune response to SARS-CoV-2. The samples were drawn from the first 160 participants of the ongoing ImmuneRACE study and from under 1,500 subjects provided by 6 global collaborators. The sample metadata nearly always contained a de-identified subject ID, COVID-19 status, age in years and sex. Where HLA class I and class II types were available, the types were taken from metadata supplied by the sample provider, not from assay-based typing.

On the study overall, not on this receptor specifically: The amount of clinical and demographic metadata varied by source and participant and was provided uncurated.

The sequence is built from TRBV7-9 and TRBJ2-7, with 9 junctional bases fitting TRBD1. What was sequenced was peripheral blood. The sequence was collected from a middle-aged man who had recovered from COVID-19. In nucleotides, the sequence is TGTGCCAGCAGCGACAGGGGGGGTGGCGAGCAGTACTTC. It encodes CASSDRGGGEQYF. The variable domain in full, with residues beyond the CDR3 obtained from the reference TRBV7-9 and TRBJ2-7 genes, is DTGVSQNPRHKITKRGQNVTFRCDPISEHNRLYWYRQTLGQGPEFLTYFQNEAQLEKSRLLSDRFSAERPKGSFSTLEIQRTEQGDSAMYLCASSDRGGGEQYFGPGTRLTVT.